A single sample is the source of the 22 T cell receptor beta chains below, sequenced in a study of CD8 T cells in Susac syndrome (dated by TCRdb to the late 2010s). Receptors were amplified or captured by the immunoSEQ multiplex PCR assay. RNA was extracted using the RNeasy kit, and roughly 0.5 to 1 ug of the RNA was reverse transcribed with random hexamers. TCRdb reanalyzed the raw reads on its own, using fastp at Q25 for trimming and MiXCR for clone calling, and kept in-frame beta chains. Rows with a matching CDR3 protein are joined into one entry that keeps the most common DNA and genes. This sample has 200,000 or so distinct CDR3 sequences in its table, and 90% to 95% of those were observed once. The ten top clones hold less than 0.15% of the sample. Sequenced material: CD8+ T cells from PBMCs. The receptors shown here come from a human donor with multiple sclerosis.

This sequence joins TRBV7-9 and TRBJ1-1; no reliable D call. V lost 3 bases to trimming and J lost 7 bases, with 12 bases between them. CDR1 is SEHNR and CDR2 is FQNEAQ in the germline V gene (reference sequence). The length of the CDR3 is 13 residues. CDR3 sequence: CASSFSGRSEAFF. CDR3 coding DNA: TGTGCCAGCAGCTTCTCAGGAAGAAGTGAAGCTTTCTTT.

The gene calls are TRBV20-1 and TRBJ1-2; 8 bases fit TRBD1. The ends lost 0 bases at V and 11 bases at J; junction bases unmatched: 11. Germline V gene lookup returns CDR1 DFQATT and CDR2 SNEGSKA (reference sequence). This CDR3 spans 14 amino acids. The CDR3 spells CSARELSQGAAYTF. The CDR3, as DNA: TGCAGTGCTAGAGAATTATCTCAGGGGGCGGCGTACACCTTC.

The chain joins TRBV25-1 to TRBJ2-5; 11 bases map to TRBD2. The germline V gene encodes CDR1 MGHDK and CDR2 SYGVNS. V was pared by 4 bases and J by 5 bases, with 9 bases of the junction left unmatched. This CDR3 spans 16 amino acids. The CDR3 sequence is CASSAYSGRARETQYF. For the CDR3, the DNA is TGTGCCAGCAGTGCCTATAGCGGGAGGGCCCGGGAGACCCAGTACTTC.

The CDR3 DNA is TGCAGTGCTAGAAGGCCCAGCGGGGAAGAGACCCAGTACTTC. Its protein is CSARRPSGEETQYF. The V call is TRBV20-1, the J call TRBJ2-5; TRBD2 aligns across 7 bases. The V and J ends lost 2 bases and 3 bases, in that order; junction bases with no gene match: 6. The length of the CDR3 is 14 residues. Germline V gene sequence: CDR1 DFQATT, CDR2 SNEGSKA (reference sequence).

The chain carries TRBV9 and TRBJ1-1; 7 bases align to TRBD1. CDR1 SGDLS and CDR2 YYNGEE come from the germline V gene. This CDR3 comprises 14 residues. The V segment lost 4 bases and the J segment 6 bases; nucleotides outside the gene matches: 9. Here the CDR3 reads CASSLTGAGPEAFF. The CDR3 DNA sequence: TGTGCCAGCAGCCTTACAGGGGCCGGGCCTGAAGCTTTCTTT.

The chain carries TRBV9 and TRBJ2-5; no clear D gene. Trimming shortened V by 4 bases and J by 5 bases, and 18 bases separated the two germline ends. Germline CDR1 is SGDLS and CDR2 is YYNGEE. This CDR3 spans 15 amino acids. CDR3 sequence: CASSPQERSEETQYF. The CDR3 coding sequence is TGTGCCAGCAGCCCTCAGGAGAGGAGCGAGGAGACCCAGTACTTC.

The V call is TRBV6-5, the J call TRBJ1-2; 7 bases agree with TRBD1. In germline, CDR1 is MNHEY, CDR2 SVGAGI. The CDR3 has 13 residues. The trim removed 6 bases at V and 6 bases at J, leaving 7 bases unmatched. Here the CDR3 reads CASRPDRENGYTF. CDR3 DNA sequence: TGTGCCAGCAGACCAGACAGGGAGAATGGCTACACCTTC.

The chain is built from TRBV19 and TRBJ2-5, with 9 nucleotides matching TRBD2. Germline V gene sequence: CDR1 LNHDA, CDR2 SQIVND (reference sequence). The CDR3 length is 14 residues. With V trimmed by 1 base and J by 5 bases, 2 bases remained unmatched. The CDR3 loop is CASSIGLAGETQYF. Here the CDR3 DNA reads TGTGCCAGTAGTATAGGTCTAGCGGGGGAGACCCAGTACTTC.

The chain uses TRBV20-1 and TRBJ2-7; D not resolved. The ends were cut back, 3 bases at V and 1 base at J, with 10 bases in the middle. This CDR3 comprises 13 residues. Germline V gives CDR1 DFQATT, CDR2 SNEGSKA (reference sequence). In DNA form, the CDR3 reads TGCAGTGCTAGTTTGTATGGATCCTACGAGCAGTACTTC. Translated, it gives CSASLYGSYEQYF.

The rearrangement uses TRBV6-5 and TRBJ2-3; TRBD2 agrees at 11 bases. CDR3 length: 15 residues. V lost 2 bases and J lost 5; bases outside the gene matches: 3. In germline, CDR1 is MNHEY, CDR2 SVGAGI. The CDR3 loop is CASSYSGLAGDTQYF. CDR3 in DNA: TGTGCCAGCAGTTACAGCGGACTAGCGGGAGATACGCAGTATTTT.

The V gene is TRBV5-4, the J gene TRBJ2-2; 9 nucleotides align to TRBD1. The trim removed 5 bases at V and 5 bases at J, leaving 10 bases unmatched. The CDR3 has 16 residues. Germline lookup yields CDR1 SGHNT and CDR2 YYREEE (reference sequence). DNA for the CDR3: TGTGCCAGCAGTTTCGGACAGGGGAGTTTAACCGGGGAGCTGTTTTTT. It is translated as CASSFGQGSLTGELFF.

This chain connects TRBV2 to TRBJ1-4; D unclear. The V gene's germline CDR1 is SNHLY and CDR2 FYNNEI. V was shortened by 8 bases and J by 7 bases, with 8 bases between the two germline ends. This CDR3 comprises 11 residues. The CDR3 loop reads CASGGGEKLFF. The CDR3 DNA is TGTGCCAGCGGTGGAGGTGAAAAACTGTTTTTT.

This rearrangement joins TRBV13 to TRBJ1-2; the D is unclear. The germline V gene encodes CDR1 PRHDT and CDR2 FYEKMQ (reference sequence). V lost 3 bases and J 4 bases, leaving 6 bases between the germline ends. The CDR3 is 12 amino acids. CDR3: CASSLGGYGYTF. The CDR3 nucleotides are TGTGCCAGCAGCTTGGGAGGCTATGGCTACACCTTC.

The chain has TRBV2 and TRBJ2-5, with 7 nucleotides matching TRBD1. This CDR3 contains 13 residues. V was clipped by 7 bases and J by 5 bases; unmatched bases: 7. In germline, CDR1 is SNHLY, CDR2 FYNNEI. The CDR3 spells CASKETGQETQYF. The CDR3 coding sequence is TGTGCCAGCAAAGAAACGGGACAGGAGACCCAGTACTTC.

The gene calls are TRBV6-2 or TRBV6-3 and TRBJ2-2; TRBD1 matches 7 bases. This CDR3 is built from 16 residues. Germline CDR1 is MNHEY and CDR2 is SVGEGT. V dropped 5 bases and J dropped 8; count of bases not matched to a gene: 14. The CDR3 reads CASSKPTDRVFGELFF. The CDR3 DNA reads as TGTGCCAGCAGTAAACCAACCGACAGGGTTTTTGGGGAGCTGTTTTTT.

This chain links TRBV7-9 with TRBJ2-5; the match to TRBD1 covers 9 bases. From germline, CDR1 is SEHNR and CDR2 FQNEAQ (reference sequence). With 6 bases clipped from V and 5 bases from J, the junction kept 13 bases outside the gene matches. This CDR3 region has 16 residues. The CDR3 region has the DNA TGTGCCAGCAGTTTCACAGGGGGCGCCTCAAGGGAGACCCAGTACTTC. As protein: CASSFTGGASRETQYF.

In its sample, this clonotype was seen a few times. This chain uses TRBV30 with TRBJ2-7; a weak D match, TRBD2 (6 bases). CDR1 GTSNPN and CDR2 SVGIG come from the germline V gene (reference sequence). The ends were cut back, 0 bases at V and 3 bases at J, with 6 bases in the middle. This CDR3 is 12 amino acids long. CDR3 loop: CAWSVGLYEQYF. The CDR3, as DNA: TGTGCCTGGAGTGTGGGACTCTACGAGCAGTACTTC.

This rearrangement joins TRBV9 to TRBJ2-3; D unclear. This CDR3 spans 16 amino acids. V was shortened by 1 base and J by 0 bases, with 12 bases between the two germline ends. Germline V gene data show CDR1 as SGDLS and CDR2 as YYNGEE. CDR3 DNA sequence: TGTGCCAGCAGCGTACGGGTGGCGGTTAGCACAGATACGCAGTATTTT. Residues: CASSVRVAVSTDTQYF. Looking up the rest from reference TRBV9 and TRBJ2-3 gives the full variable domain: DSGVTQTPKHLITATGQRVTLRCSPRSGDLSVYWYQQSLDQGLQFLIQYYNGEERAKGNILERFSAQQFPDLHSELNLSSLELGDSALYFCASSVRVAVSTDTQYFGPGTRLTVL.

In its sample, this clonotype was seen once. V and J are TRBV29-1 and TRBJ2-5; tentatively, D is TRBD1 or TRBD2 (6 bases each). From germline, CDR1 is SQVTM and CDR2 ANQGSEA. The CDR3 totals 11 residues. V was cut by 8 bases and J by 7 bases, with 14 bases left in between. Here the CDR3 DNA reads TGCAGCACAGGGTTGGGGGGGACCCAGTACTTC. This gives the protein CSTGLGGTQYF. The entire variable domain, with the rest obtained from reference TRBV29-1 and TRBJ2-5, is as follows: SAVISQKPSRDICQRGTSLTIQCQVDSQVTMMFWYRQQPGQSLTLIATANQGSEATYESGFVIDKFPISRPNLTFSTLTVSNMSPEDSSIYLCSTGLGGTQYFGPGTRLLVL.

The rearrangement links TRBV11-2 to TRBJ2-4; D unclear. CDR3 size: 14 residues. Deletions cut 0 bases from V and 0 bases from J, with 3 bases between. Germline loops: CDR1 SGHAT, CDR2 FQNNGV. The CDR3 DNA sequence: TGTGCCAGCAGCTTAGATATAGCCAAAAACATTCAGTACTTC. The encoded protein is CASSLDIAKNIQYF.

CDR3 coding DNA: TGTGCCAGCAGCGCACCGGGACAGGGTAACACTGAAGCTTTCTTT. Translating it yields CASSAPGQGNTEAFF. This chain connects TRBV9 to TRBJ1-1; 9 bases are a match to TRBD1. The V gene's germline CDR1 is SGDLS and CDR2 YYNGEE. CDR3 length: 15 amino acids. The ends lost 3 bases at V and 2 bases at J; junction bases unmatched: 5.

This chain joins TRBV20-1 and TRBJ2-3; TRBD2 agrees at 10 bases. Germline CDR1 DFQATT, CDR2 SNEGSKA (reference sequence). V dropped 3 bases and J dropped 2; count of bases not matched to a gene: 11. The CDR3 totals 17 residues. The DNA of the CDR3 is TGCAGTGCTAGTCTCGCGGGGCTAGCGGGGGACACAGATACGCAGTATTTT. Encoded protein: CSASLAGLAGDTDTQYF.